The entry that follows covers one T cell receptor (beta chain) sequence. Under the authors' procedure: For nucleated cells, counts were estimated from reference gene primer amplification. Using immunoSEQ multiplex PCR, the repertoire was profiled, and TCRdb retains in-frame clones only, with some absent. The DNA was the basis for D and trimming; V, J and clone size are from that table. The sample contains tens of thousands of clones, roughly 86% of which appear only once. This specimen belongs to a study of blood T cell repertoires in COVID-19. The clonotype comes from a human donor in a cohort sampled during active COVID-19. Sequenced: peripheral blood.

The CDR3 loop reads CASTPPGQGAFGNQPQHF. The CDR3 coding sequence is TGTGCCAGCACCCCCCCCGGACAGGGGGCTTTTGGCAATCAGCCCCAGCATTTT. The V and J genes are TRBV28 and TRBJ1-5; 11 bases agree with TRBD1. The V gene end was trimmed by 7 bases and the J gene end by 2 bases; junction bases not matched to a gene: 13. Germline CDR1 is MDHEN and CDR2 is SYDVKM. The CDR3 has 18 residues. The variable domain in full, with the rest retrieved from reference TRBV28 and TRBJ1-5, is DVKVTQSSRYLVKRTGEKVFLECVQDMDHENMFWYRQDPGLGLRLIYFSYDVKMKEKGDIPEGYSVSREKKERFSLILESASTNQTSMYLCASTPPGQGAFGNQPQHFGDGTRLSIL.